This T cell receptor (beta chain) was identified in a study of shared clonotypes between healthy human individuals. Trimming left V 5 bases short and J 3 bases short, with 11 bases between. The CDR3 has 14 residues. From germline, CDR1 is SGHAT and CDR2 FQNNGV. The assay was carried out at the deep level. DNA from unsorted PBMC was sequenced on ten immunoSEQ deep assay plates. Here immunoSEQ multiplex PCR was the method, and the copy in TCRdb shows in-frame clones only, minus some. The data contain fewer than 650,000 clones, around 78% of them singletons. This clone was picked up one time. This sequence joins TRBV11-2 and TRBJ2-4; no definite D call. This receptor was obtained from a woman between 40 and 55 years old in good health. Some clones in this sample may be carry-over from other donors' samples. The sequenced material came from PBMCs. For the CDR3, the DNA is TGTGCCAGCAGCCAAAGCAGCGTCAAAAACATTCAGTACTTC. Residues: CASSQSSVKNIQYF. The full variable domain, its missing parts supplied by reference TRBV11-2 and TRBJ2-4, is EAGVAQSPRYKIIEKRQSVAFWCNPISGHATLYWYQQILGQGPKLLIQFQNNGVVDDSQLPKDRFSAERLKGVDSTLKIQPAKLEDSAVYLCASSQSSVKNIQYFGAGTRLSVL.